The rows below give T cell receptor beta chains drawn from one sample of a study of blood T cell repertoires in COVID-19. Clones were read by immunoSEQ multiplex PCR, and TCRdb kept only the in-frame ones, dropping some. The sample has about 110,000 clones; approximately 85% are singletons. Specimen: peripheral blood. These receptor sequences come from a human donor in a cohort sampled during active COVID-19. CDR3s include the opening cysteine and the closing phenylalanine or tryptophan. D genes are given only for firm matches. Clone sizes are given selectively: once, few, many, or a class where the clone is expanded.

v_gene	j_gene	len	abundance	d_gene	CDR3aa	CDR3nt
TRBV6-5	TRBJ2-7	11	NA	NA	CASRENYEQYF	TGTGCCAGCAGGGAGAACTACGAGCAGTACTTC
TRBV7-3	TRBJ2-1	12	once	NA	CASSLSGVEQFF	TGTGCCAGCAGCTTAAGCGGGGTTGAGCAGTTCTTC
TRBV6-5	TRBJ2-1	16	NA	TRBD1	CASSYSIQGARNEQFF	TGTGCCAGCAGTTACTCGATTCAGGGGGCGCGGAATGAGCAGTTCTTC
TRBV2	TRBJ2-4	13	NA	TRBD1	CASGTGTGNIQYF	TGTGCCAGCGGTACCGGGACAGGAAACATTCAGTACTTC
TRBV5-1	TRBJ1-2	12	NA	NA	CASTVGGSGYTF	TGCGCCAGCACCGTGGGGGGGTCCGGCTACACCTTC
TRBV5-6	TRBJ1-2	12	few	NA	CASTRSPNGYTF	TGTGCCAGCACCCGGAGTCCAAATGGCTACACCTTC
TRBV9	TRBJ2-1	17	NA	TRBD1	CASSDSSGQGSYNEQFF	TGTGCCAGCAGCGACAGCTCGGGACAGGGGTCCTACAATGAGCAGTTCTTC
TRBV5-6	TRBJ2-7	13	NA	NA	CASSYRGPYEQYF	TGTGCCAGCAGCTACCGGGGTCCCTACGAGCAGTACTTC
TRBV25-1	TRBJ1-2	12	NA	NA	CASRAGAQGYTF	TGTGCCAGCAGGGCAGGGGCTCAGGGCTACACCTTC
TRBV9	TRBJ1-6	17	NA	NA	CASSGPGGLRDNSPLHF	TGTGCCAGCAGCGGACCGGGGGGGCTGAGGGATAATTCACCCCTCCACTTT
TRBV11-2	TRBJ1-2	13	NA	TRBD1	CASSPGTADGYTF	TGTGCCAGCAGCCCCGGGACAGCGGATGGCTACACCTTC
TRBV15	TRBJ1-1	13	NA	NA	CATSRESDTEAFF	TGTGCCACCAGCAGAGAGTCAGACACTGAAGCTTTCTTT
TRBV6-5	TRBJ2-1	15	few	TRBD2	CASRVSAGVYNEQFF	TGTGCCAGCAGGGTCTCGGCGGGGGTGTACAATGAGCAGTTCTTC
TRBV2	TRBJ2-2	14	NA	NA	CASRQDRTTGELFF	TGTGCCAGCCGACAAGACAGGACTACCGGGGAGCTGTTTTTT
TRBV10-1	TRBJ2-1	15	NA	TRBD2	CASSDSGGYYNEQFF	TGCGCCAGCTCGGATAGCGGGGGTTATTACAATGAGCAGTTCTTC
TRBV12-5	TRBJ2-2	16	NA	NA	CASGLLGGAPTGELFF	TGTGCTAGTGGTTTGTTGGGGGGGGCGCCCACCGGGGAGCTGTTTTTT
TRBV27	TRBJ2-7	17	NA	NA	CAISPWYRRGNSYEQYF	TGTGCCATCTCCCCATGGTATCGCCGGGGAAACTCCTACGAGCAGTACTTC
TRBV3-1/TRBV3-2	TRBJ2-7	16	NA	NA	CASSHFGTQLGYEQYF	TGTGCCAGCAGCCATTTCGGGACTCAGCTTGGATACGAGCAGTACTTC